The rows below give T cell receptor beta chains drawn from one sample of a study of sequential checkpoint blockade in melanoma. This table comes from immunoSEQ multiplex PCR, and its TCRdb copy is limited to in-frame clones, with some not included. Among some 5,000 clones listed, around 17% were seen once. This specimen consisted of tumor tissue (inferred from file names), obtained from a patient given nivolumab and ipilimumab in sequence. Receptors were obtained from a human donor with melanoma. Both conserved end residues are part of each CDR3. Each record gives: V gene, D gene, J gene, clone size, CDR3 DNA, CDR3 protein. D genes are given only for firm matches. Size is omitted from some rows. Given values are once, few, many or a class for expanded clones.

TRBV11-3	NA	TRBJ2-3	many	TGTGCCAGCACCGCGGGTTCCAATATAGATACGCAGTATTTT	CASTAGSNIDTQYF
TRBV6-8	TRBD1	TRBJ1-5	NA	TGTGCCAGCAGCCGGAGGGACAGTCTCCGGCCCCAGCATTTT	CASSRRDSLRPQHF
TRBV6-8	NA	TRBJ1-5	NA	TGTGCCAGCAGTTACCTCGACAGTAATCAGCCCCAGCATTTT	CASSYLDSNQPQHF
TRBV29-1	TRBD2	TRBJ2-7	NA	TGCAGCGTGTTACTAGCGGGGACCTACGAGCAGTACTTC	CSVLLAGTYEQYF
TRBV19	TRBD1	TRBJ1-1	NA	TGTGCCAGTTGCAGGGGGCTCGGTCGGGGCACTGAAGCTTTCTTT	CASCRGLGRGTEAFF
TRBV28	TRBD1	TRBJ2-3	few	TGTGCCAGCAGTTCACATCAGGGGGCTACAGATACGCAGTATTTT	CASSSHQGATDTQYF
TRBV11-3	TRBD2	TRBJ2-5	many	TGTGCCAGCAGCTCTAATAGCGGGGGGCCCAGGGAGACCCAGTACTTC	CASSSNSGGPRETQYF
TRBV6-8	NA	TRBJ2-3	medium-sized	TGTGCCAGCAGTGGGGACAGCACAGATACGCAGTATTTT	CASSGDSTDTQYF
TRBV6-8	NA	TRBJ1-4	few	TGTGCCAGCAGAACCGGACAGCCGGTCGAAAAACTGTTTTTT	CASRTGQPVEKLFF
TRBV5-1	TRBD1	TRBJ2-2	few	TGCGCCAGCAGCCAGGAATACAGGGGGCCAAACACCGGGGAGCTGTTTTTT	CASSQEYRGPNTGELFF
TRBV6-8	NA	TRBJ2-3	NA	TGTGCCAGCAGCCCCGGATTAACAGATACGCAGTATTTT	CASSPGLTDTQYF
TRBV28	NA	TRBJ1-5	few	TGTGCCAGCAATTACCGACCGCATAGCAATCAGCCCCAGCATTTT	CASNYRPHSNQPQHF
TRBV30	NA	TRBJ1-5	few	TGTGCCTGGAGTGTAGCGGGGAGCCAGCCCCAGCATTTT	CAWSVAGSQPQHF
TRBV9	NA	TRBJ2-1	few	TGTGCCAGCAGCTTGCAGGGTAACTCCTACAATGAGCAGTTCTTC	CASSLQGNSYNEQFF
TRBV28	NA	TRBJ2-2	few	TGTGCCACCCAGGGGGGAGGAAACACCGGGGAGCTGTTTTTT	CATQGGGNTGELFF
TRBV11-3	NA	TRBJ2-7	few	TGTGCCAGCAGCCCCCCCATACAGGGTCACTACGAGCAGTACTTC	CASSPPIQGHYEQYF
TRBV18	NA	TRBJ1-4	NA	TGTGCCAGCTCACAAGCGGGACAACGAGAAACTAATGAAAAACTGTTTTTT	CASSQAGQRETNEKLFF
TRBV11-1	NA	TRBJ1-4	many	TGTGCCAGCAGCATCCAGGGTCATGCTAATGAAAAACTGTTTTTT	CASSIQGHANEKLFF
TRBV11-3	TRBD1	TRBJ1-1	NA	TGTGCCAGCGTCGACAGGGGGGGTCAGAACACTGAAGCTTTCTTT	CASVDRGGQNTEAFF
TRBV11-3	TRBD1	TRBJ2-5	NA	TGTGCCAGCAGATCGGGACAGGGCTACCAAGAGACCCAGTACTTC	CASRSGQGYQETQYF
TRBV19	NA	TRBJ2-3	NA	TGTGCAGTCCGACCGGGGGCCACAGATACGCAGTATTTT	CAVRPGATDTQYF
TRBV6-8	NA	TRBJ2-7	many	TGTGCCAGCACCCCCGAGGCACCGTCGTCAGAGCAGTACTTC	CASTPEAPSSEQYF
TRBV23-1	TRBD2	TRBJ2-5	once	TGCGCCAGCAGTCCCCGGTGGGGACTAGGGGTCGGTGAGACCCAGTACTTC	CASSPRWGLGVGETQYF
TRBV11-3	NA	TRBJ1-4	NA	TGTGCCAGCAGCCTCGGACTGAATAATGAAAAACTGTTTTTT	CASSLGLNNEKLFF
TRBV30	TRBD2	TRBJ2-1	NA	TGTGCCTGGAGTGAGGGGGCTAGCGGGGTCAATGAGCAGTTCTTC	CAWSEGASGVNEQFF
TRBV11-3	TRBD2	TRBJ2-3	many	TGTGCCAGCAGCTTAGTTCATCGACTAGCGGGGGGGCCCTCAGATACGCAGTATTTT	CASSLVHRLAGGPSDTQYF
TRBV19	NA	TRBJ1-5	NA	TGTGCCAGTAAGAACAGCAATCAGCCCCAGCATTTT	CASKNSNQPQHF
TRBV1	NA	TRBJ2-7	NA	TGCGCCAGCAGCCAAGAAGCGAGTCAGGGCCTTCGATTCTACGAGCAGTACTTC	CASSQEASQGLRFYEQYF
TRBV11-3	TRBD1	TRBJ1-2	few	TGTGCCAGCACCCAATCCGGGACAGGGAGCTATGGCTACACCTTC	CASTQSGTGSYGYTF
TRBV11-3	NA	TRBJ2-5	many	TGTGCCAGCAGCTTAGTGGGGGGCGGGGAGACCCAGTACTTC	CASSLVGGGETQYF
TRBV6-8	NA	TRBJ1-3	few	TGTGCCAGCAGGGAAGGGAGTTCTGGAAACACCATATATTTT	CASREGSSGNTIYF
TRBV28	TRBD1	TRBJ1-2	NA	TGTGCCAGCACTGACAGGGCGGGGGGCTACACCTTC	CASTDRAGGYTF
TRBV9	TRBD2	TRBJ2-5	many	TGTGCCAGCAGCCCAGCGGGGGTCCAAGAGACCCAGTACTTC	CASSPAGVQETQYF
TRBV28	NA	TRBJ1-1	medium-sized	TGTGCCAGCACCCAACCAAGGTCTCCTGACACTGAAGCTTTCTTT	CASTQPRSPDTEAFF
TRBV15	TRBD1	TRBJ2-6	NA	TGTGCCACCAGCAGTGCGGGACAGGGGTTCTCTGGGGCCAACGTCCTGACTTTC	CATSSAGQGFSGANVLTF
TRBV6-8	NA	TRBJ1-2	NA	TGTGCCAGCAGGGGGGAGGCCGACGTTAACTATGGCTACACCTTC	CASRGEADVNYGYTF
TRBV5-1	TRBD1	TRBJ1-1	NA	TGCGCCAGCAGCCAAGTCGGACAGGGGGCTGAAGCTTTCTTT	CASSQVGQGAEAFF
TRBV28	TRBD1	TRBJ1-2	NA	TGTGCCAGCATCCCTACACCCGGGACAGCTAACTATGGCTACACCTTC	CASIPTPGTANYGYTF
TRBV6-8	NA	TRBJ2-6	few	TGTGCCAGCAGTTTCGACAGGGAGGCTGGGGCCAACGTCCTGACTTTC	CASSFDREAGANVLTF